These 18 T cell receptor beta chains were sequenced from one sample in a study of T cell responses to AZD1222 COVID-19 vaccine. Using immunoSEQ multiplex PCR, the repertoire was profiled, and TCRdb retains in-frame clones only, with some absent. The repertoire holds 150,000 to 200,000 clones, with approximately 90% as singletons. The sample was peripheral blood, taken 28 days after the second AZD1222 dose. Receptors were obtained from an adult who received the AZD1222 COVID-19 vaccine.

The rearrangement uses TRBV5-4 and TRBJ2-1; 9 nucleotides match TRBD1. J lost 9 bases, V lost 4 bases, and 5 bases had no gene match. CDR1 and CDR2 from the germline V gene are SGHNT and YYREEE (reference sequence). The CDR3 contains 13 residues. The CDR3 region is CASSLTGGSEQFF. The CDR3 nucleotides read TGTGCCAGCAGCCTTACAGGGGGCAGTGAGCAGTTCTTC.

This clone has just one count. V usage is TRBV7-2 and J usage is TRBJ2-7; 13 bases align to TRBD2. Germline V lookup: CDR1 SGHTA, CDR2 FQGNSA. Unmatched junction bases numbered 2, after V lost 6 bases and J lost 3 bases. This CDR3 has 14 amino acids. CDR3 loop: CASRGTSGNYEQYF. CDR3 DNA: TGTGCCAGCAGAGGGACTAGCGGGAACTACGAGCAGTACTTC.

In this sample, this clone turned up a few times. The chain carries TRBV6-1 and TRBJ2-1; 7 bases agree with TRBD2. The CDR3 runs 15 residues. J was trimmed by 4 bases and V by 1 base; bases with no gene match: 4. Germline CDR1 is MNHNS and CDR2 is SASEGT. CDR3 DNA: TGTGCCAGCAGTGAAGGGGCGGGGGAATACAATGAGCAGTTCTTC. Translated, it gives CASSEGAGEYNEQFF.

This chain links TRBV5-1 with TRBJ2-2; 8 nucleotides agree with TRBD2. V lost 0 bases, J lost 1 base, and 5 bases stayed unmatched. Germline-derived CDR1 and CDR2 are SGHRS and YFSETQ. The CDR3 consists of 17 residues. The CDR3 spells CASSLAVLAGNTGELFF. The CDR3, as DNA: TGCGCCAGCAGCTTGGCCGTTCTAGCGGGGAACACCGGGGAGCTGTTTTTT.

The chain recombines TRBV7-8 with TRBJ2-3; 9 positions match TRBD2. J was trimmed by 0 bases and V by 4 bases; bases with no gene match: 20. Germline V gene lookup returns CDR1 SGHVS and CDR2 FQNEAQ. The CDR3 is 21 residues long. The CDR3: CASSSYPPFSGSGGSTDTQYF. The CDR3 nucleotides are TGTGCCAGCAGCTCTTATCCGCCGTTTAGCGGGAGCGGAGGAAGCACAGATACGCAGTATTTT.

The chain recombines TRBV29-1 with TRBJ1-2; D remains ambiguous. Germline V CDR1 and CDR2: SQVTM, ANQGSEA. The CDR3 covers 14 residues. V lost 6 bases and J lost 0, with 14 bases in between. The DNA of the CDR3 is TGCAGCGTGCGGAGGGTGTCGGCTAACTATGGCTACACCTTC. Protein product: CSVRRVSANYGYTF.

The V and J genes are TRBV14 and TRBJ1-3; D gene ambiguous. The CDR3 totals 13 residues. CDR1 SGHDN and CDR2 FVKESK come from the germline V gene. The germline V and J ends were trimmed by 3 bases and 9 bases, with 12 bases remaining between them. The CDR3 nucleotides are TGTGCCAGCAGCCAGCTTGACGGGAGCACCATATATTTT. Its protein is CASSQLDGSTIYF.

The chain couples TRBV4-2 to TRBJ1-2; 12 nucleotides match TRBD1. V was pared by 4 bases and J by 7 bases, with 10 bases of the junction left unmatched. CDR1 LGHNA and CDR2 YNFKEQ come from the germline V gene. The CDR3 has 16 residues. Here the CDR3 reads CASSPGRDRGPSGYTF. CDR3 DNA sequence: TGTGCCAGCAGCCCTGGTCGGGACAGGGGGCCATCTGGCTACACCTTC.

The chain uses TRBV29-1 and TRBJ2-7, with 8 bases identical to TRBD1. The CDR3 covers 14 residues. CDR1 is SQVTM and CDR2 is ANQGSEA in the germline V gene. Trimming at V came to 8 bases and at J to 0 bases, leaving 9 bases not matched to a gene. The CDR3 loop reads CSTRDRGHSYEQYF. CDR3 coding DNA: TGCAGCACCCGAGACAGGGGCCACTCCTACGAGCAGTACTTC.

The chain carries TRBV27 and TRBJ2-1, with TRBD2 matching over 9 bases. Germline V gene sequence: CDR1 MNHEY, CDR2 SMNVEV (reference sequence). The CDR3 spans 17 residues. The V gene end was trimmed by 5 bases and the J gene end by 7 bases; junction bases not matched to a gene: 15. DNA of the CDR3: TGTGCCAGCAGTCGGCCGCAAGGCGGGGGGGCGTCGAATGAGCAGTTCTTC. This translates into CASSRPQGGGASNEQFF.

The chain carries TRBV7-2 and TRBJ2-4; 10 bases fit TRBD2. V shed 1 base and J 7 bases; nucleotides not matched to a gene: 1. CDR1 is SGHTA and CDR2 is FQGNSA in the germline V gene. The CDR3 is 14 amino acids. CDR3 residues: CASSLGLAGNIQYF. CDR3 DNA sequence: TGTGCCAGCAGCTTAGGACTAGCGGGTAACATTCAGTACTTC. Full variable domain (outside the CDR3, taken from reference TRBV7-2 and TRBJ2-4): GAGVSQSPSNKVTEKGKDVELRCDPISGHTALYWYRQSLGQGLEFLIYFQGNSAPDKSGLPSDRFSAERTGGSVSTLTIQRTQQEDSAVYLCASSLGLAGNIQYFGAGTRLSVL.

The chain recombines TRBV28 with TRBJ1-5; D might be TRBD1 (6 bases). This CDR3 comprises 12 residues. Between the trimmed V and J ends, which lost 7 bases and 4 bases, there was a span of 8 bases. CDR1 and CDR2 from the germline V gene are MDHEN and SYDVKM. This CDR3 is CASMDRNQPQHF. The DNA of the CDR3 is TGTGCCAGCATGGACAGAAATCAGCCCCAGCATTTT.

The chain uses TRBV12-3 or TRBV12-4 and TRBJ1-2, with D possibly matching TRBD1 (6 bases). V lost 10 bases and J lost 8, with 14 bases in between. This CDR3 spans 11 amino acids. The CDR3 DNA follows: TGTGCCACCGAACGGGGGCGAGGCTACACCTTC. It specifies CATERGRGYTF.

The genes are TRBV19 and TRBJ1-2; D perhaps matches TRBD1 (6 bases). The CDR3 loop spans 14 amino acids. Between the trimmed V and J ends, which lost 7 bases and 4 bases, there was a span of 16 bases. CDR1 and CDR2 (germline): LNHDA, SQIVND (reference sequence). As DNA, the CDR3 is TGTGCCAGTATCCGAAGGGGGGCATCCTATGGCTACACCTTC. This sequence encodes CASIRRGASYGYTF.

This sequence joins TRBV3-1 (or the pseudogene TRBV3-2) and TRBJ2-4; possible D gene TRBD1, 5 bases. This CDR3 has 13 residues. Trimming stripped 0 bases from V and 10 bases from J, with 10 bases between. Germline V CDR1 and CDR2: LGHDT, YNNKEL (reference sequence). CDR3 region: CASSQEGKGIQYF. The CDR3 region has the DNA TGTGCCAGCAGCCAAGAAGGCAAGGGGATTCAGTACTTC.

The gene calls are TRBV7-2 and TRBJ1-2, with 7 positions matching TRBD1. The trim removed 5 bases at V and 5 bases at J, leaving 5 bases unmatched. The germline V gene has CDR1 SGHTA and CDR2 FQGNSA. The CDR3 is made up of 13 amino acids. The CDR3 sequence: CASSRQGAYGYTF. CDR3 nucleotides: TGTGCCAGCAGCCGACAGGGCGCGTATGGCTACACCTTC.

In its sample, this clone was seen a few times. The CDR3 loop is CATKIGATYGYTF. The CDR3 nucleotides are TGTGCCACCAAGATCGGTGCCACATATGGCTACACCTTC. V is TRBV19 and J is TRBJ1-2; D gene unclear. The CDR3 length is 13 residues. V lost 10 bases to trimming and J lost 5 bases, with 17 bases between them. The germline V gene has CDR1 LNHDA and CDR2 SQIVND (reference sequence).

J is TRBJ1-2 and V is TRBV12-3 or TRBV12-4; TRBD1 is a possible D gene (5 bases). The V gene lost 3 bases and the J gene lost 7 bases, with 6 bases spanning the gap. This CDR3 contains 11 residues. The CDR3: CASSFGTGYTF. In nucleotides, the CDR3 is TGTGCCAGCAGTTTCGGGACTGGCTACACCTTC.